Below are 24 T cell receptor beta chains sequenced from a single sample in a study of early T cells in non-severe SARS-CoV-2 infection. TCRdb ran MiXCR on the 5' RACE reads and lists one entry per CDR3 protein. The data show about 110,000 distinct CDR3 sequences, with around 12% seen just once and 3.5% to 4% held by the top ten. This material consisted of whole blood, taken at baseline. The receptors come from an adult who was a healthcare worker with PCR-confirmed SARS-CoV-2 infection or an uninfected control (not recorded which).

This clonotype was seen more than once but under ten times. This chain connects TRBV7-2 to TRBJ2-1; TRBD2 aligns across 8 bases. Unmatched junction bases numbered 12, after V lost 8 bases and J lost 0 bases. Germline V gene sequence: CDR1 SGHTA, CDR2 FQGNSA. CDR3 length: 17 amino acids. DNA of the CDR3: TGTGCCAGCGGAACCCCACAGCGGGGGAGCTCCTACAATGAGCAGTTCTTC. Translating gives CASGTPQRGSSYNEQFF.

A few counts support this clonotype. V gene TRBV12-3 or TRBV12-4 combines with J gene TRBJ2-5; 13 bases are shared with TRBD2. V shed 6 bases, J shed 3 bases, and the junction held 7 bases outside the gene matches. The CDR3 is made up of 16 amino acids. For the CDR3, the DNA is TGTGCCAGCAGCCCCACTAGCGGGGGGGTCAAAGAGACCCAGTACTTC. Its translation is CASSPTSGGVKETQYF.

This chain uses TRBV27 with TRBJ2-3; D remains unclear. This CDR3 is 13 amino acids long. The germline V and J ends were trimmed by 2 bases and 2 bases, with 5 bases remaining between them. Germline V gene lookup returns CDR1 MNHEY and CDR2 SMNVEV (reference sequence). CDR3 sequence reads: CASSLDVTDTQYF. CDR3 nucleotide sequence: TGTGCCAGCAGTTTAGATGTCACAGATACGCAGTATTTT.

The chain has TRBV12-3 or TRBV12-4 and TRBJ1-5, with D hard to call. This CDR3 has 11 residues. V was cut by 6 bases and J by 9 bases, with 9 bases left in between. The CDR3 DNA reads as TGTGCCAGCAGGGGGAGCGGGCCCCAGCATTTT. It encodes CASRGSGPQHF.

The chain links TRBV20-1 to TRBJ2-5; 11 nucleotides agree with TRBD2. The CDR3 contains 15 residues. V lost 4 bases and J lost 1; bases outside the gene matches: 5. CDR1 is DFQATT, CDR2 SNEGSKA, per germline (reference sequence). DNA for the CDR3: TGCAGTGCTACCCTAGCGGGAGGACTCCAAGAGACCCAGTACTTC. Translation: CSATLAGGLQETQYF.

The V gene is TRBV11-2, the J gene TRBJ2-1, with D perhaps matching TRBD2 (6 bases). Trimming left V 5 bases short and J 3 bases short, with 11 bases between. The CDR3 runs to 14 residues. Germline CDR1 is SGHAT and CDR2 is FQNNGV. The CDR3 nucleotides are TGTGCCAGCAGCACTGGACTAATCTACAATGAGCAGTTCTTC. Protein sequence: CASSTGLIYNEQFF. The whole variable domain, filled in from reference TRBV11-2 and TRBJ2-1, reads EAGVAQSPRYKIIEKRQSVAFWCNPISGHATLYWYQQILGQGPKLLIQFQNNGVVDDSQLPKDRFSAERLKGVDSTLKIQPAKLEDSAVYLCASSTGLIYNEQFFGPGTRLTVL.

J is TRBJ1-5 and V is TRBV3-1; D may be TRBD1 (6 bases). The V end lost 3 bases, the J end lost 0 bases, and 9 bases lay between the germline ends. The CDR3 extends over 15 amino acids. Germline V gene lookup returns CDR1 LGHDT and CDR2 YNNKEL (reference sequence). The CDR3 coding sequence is TGTGCCAGCAGCCAGAGGGGGAATAGCAATCAGCCCCAGCATTTT. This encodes CASSQRGNSNQPQHF.

CDR3 sequence: CASSEYRASYNEQFF. The CDR3 nucleotides are TGTGCCAGCAGCGAGTACAGGGCCTCCTACAATGAGCAGTTCTTC. The gene calls are TRBV5-4 and TRBJ2-1, with D tentatively TRBD1 (6 bases). This CDR3 spans 15 amino acids. The germline gives CDR1 SGHNT, CDR2 YYREEE (reference sequence). Deletions cut 4 bases from V and 0 bases from J, with 11 bases between.

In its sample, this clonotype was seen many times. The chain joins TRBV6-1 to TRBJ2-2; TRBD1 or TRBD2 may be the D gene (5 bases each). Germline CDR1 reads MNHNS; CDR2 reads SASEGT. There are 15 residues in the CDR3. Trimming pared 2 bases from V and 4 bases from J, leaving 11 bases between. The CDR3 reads CASSERGGGTGELFF. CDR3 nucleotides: TGTGCCAGCAGTGAAAGGGGTGGAGGCACCGGGGAGCTGTTTTTT.

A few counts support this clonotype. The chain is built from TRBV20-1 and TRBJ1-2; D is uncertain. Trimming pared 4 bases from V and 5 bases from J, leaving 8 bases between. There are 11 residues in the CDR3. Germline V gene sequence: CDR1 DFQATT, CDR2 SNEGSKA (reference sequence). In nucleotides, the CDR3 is TGCAGTGCTAACAGCGGGTATGGCTACACCTTC. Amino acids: CSANSGYGYTF.

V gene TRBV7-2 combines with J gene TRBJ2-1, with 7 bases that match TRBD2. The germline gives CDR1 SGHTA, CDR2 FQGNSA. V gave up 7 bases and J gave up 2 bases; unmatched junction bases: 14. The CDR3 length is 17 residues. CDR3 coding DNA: TGTGCCAGCACCCCTGGGAGGGTAGCGGTACCCTACAATGAGCAGTTCTTC. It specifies CASTPGRVAVPYNEQFF.

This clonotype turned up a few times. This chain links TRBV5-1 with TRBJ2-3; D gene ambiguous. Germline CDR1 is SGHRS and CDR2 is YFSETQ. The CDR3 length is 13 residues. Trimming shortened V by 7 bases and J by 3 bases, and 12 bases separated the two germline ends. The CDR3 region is CASRPVGTDTQYF. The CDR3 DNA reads TGCGCCAGCCGCCCAGTCGGGACAGATACGCAGTATTTT.

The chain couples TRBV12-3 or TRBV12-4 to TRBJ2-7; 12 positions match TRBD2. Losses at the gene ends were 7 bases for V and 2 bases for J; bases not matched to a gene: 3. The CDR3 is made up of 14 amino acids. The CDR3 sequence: CASILAGGPYEQYF. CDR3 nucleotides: TGTGCCAGCATTCTAGCGGGAGGGCCCTACGAGCAGTACTTC.

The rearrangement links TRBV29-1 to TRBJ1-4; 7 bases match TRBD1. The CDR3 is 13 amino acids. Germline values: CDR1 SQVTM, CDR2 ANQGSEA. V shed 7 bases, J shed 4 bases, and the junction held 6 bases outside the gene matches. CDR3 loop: CSARDSFNEKLFF. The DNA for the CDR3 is TGCAGCGCTAGGGACAGCTTTAATGAAAAACTGTTTTTT.

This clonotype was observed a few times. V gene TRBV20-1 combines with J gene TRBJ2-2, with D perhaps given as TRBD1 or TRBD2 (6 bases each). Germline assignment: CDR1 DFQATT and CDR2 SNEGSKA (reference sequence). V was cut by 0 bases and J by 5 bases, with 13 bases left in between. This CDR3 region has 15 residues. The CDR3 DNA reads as TGCAGTGCTAGAGATAGGAGAGGGGGGACCGGGGAGCTGTTTTTT. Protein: CSARDRRGGTGELFF.

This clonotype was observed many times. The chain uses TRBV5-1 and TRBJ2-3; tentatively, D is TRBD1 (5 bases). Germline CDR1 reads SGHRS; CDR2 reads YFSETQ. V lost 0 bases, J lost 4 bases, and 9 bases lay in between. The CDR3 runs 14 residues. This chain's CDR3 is CASSLAQGPDTQYF. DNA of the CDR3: TGCGCCAGCAGCTTGGCTCAGGGTCCAGATACGCAGTATTTT.

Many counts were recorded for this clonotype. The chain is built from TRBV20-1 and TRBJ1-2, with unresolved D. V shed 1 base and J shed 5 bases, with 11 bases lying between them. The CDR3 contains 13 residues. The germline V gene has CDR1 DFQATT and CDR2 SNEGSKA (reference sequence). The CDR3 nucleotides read TGCAGTGCTAGAGTAAGAGCCGGATATGGCTACACCTTC. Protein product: CSARVRAGYGYTF.

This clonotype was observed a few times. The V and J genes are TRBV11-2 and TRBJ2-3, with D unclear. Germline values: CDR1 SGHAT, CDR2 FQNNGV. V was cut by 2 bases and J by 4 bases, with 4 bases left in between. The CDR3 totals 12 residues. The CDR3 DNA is TGTGCCAGCAGCTTACAGCCAGATACGCAGTATTTT. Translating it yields CASSLQPDTQYF.

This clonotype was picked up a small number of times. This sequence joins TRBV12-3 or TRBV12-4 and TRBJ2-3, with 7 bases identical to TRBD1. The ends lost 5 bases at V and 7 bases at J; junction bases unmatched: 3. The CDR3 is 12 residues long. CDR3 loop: CASSPGGYTQYF. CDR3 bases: TGTGCCAGCAGTCCAGGGGGTTATACGCAGTATTTT.

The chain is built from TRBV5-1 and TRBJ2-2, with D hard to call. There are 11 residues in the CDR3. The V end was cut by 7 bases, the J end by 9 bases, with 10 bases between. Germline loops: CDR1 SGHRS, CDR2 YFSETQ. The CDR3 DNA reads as TGCGCCAGCCGACGTTTTAGGGAGCTGTTTTTT. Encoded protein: CASRRFRELFF.

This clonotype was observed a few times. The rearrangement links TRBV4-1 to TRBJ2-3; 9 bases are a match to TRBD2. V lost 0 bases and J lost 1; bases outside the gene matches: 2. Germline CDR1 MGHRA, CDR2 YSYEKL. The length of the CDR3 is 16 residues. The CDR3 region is CASSQEWTSGTDTQYF. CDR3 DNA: TGCGCCAGCAGCCAAGAATGGACTAGCGGCACAGATACGCAGTATTTT.

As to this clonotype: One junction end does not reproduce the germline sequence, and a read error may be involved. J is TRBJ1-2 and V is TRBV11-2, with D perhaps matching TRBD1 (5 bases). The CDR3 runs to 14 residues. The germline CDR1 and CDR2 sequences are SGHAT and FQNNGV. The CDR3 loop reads CASTSLGGNYGYPF. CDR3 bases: TGTGCCAGCACCAGTCTGGGGGGGAACTATGGCTACCCCTTC.

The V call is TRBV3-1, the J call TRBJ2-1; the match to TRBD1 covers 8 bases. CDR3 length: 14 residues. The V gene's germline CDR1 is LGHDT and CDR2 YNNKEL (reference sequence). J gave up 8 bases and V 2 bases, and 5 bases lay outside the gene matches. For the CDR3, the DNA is TGTGCCAGCAGCCAACTCTCAGGGGGCGATGAGCAGTTCTTC. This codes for CASSQLSGGDEQFF.

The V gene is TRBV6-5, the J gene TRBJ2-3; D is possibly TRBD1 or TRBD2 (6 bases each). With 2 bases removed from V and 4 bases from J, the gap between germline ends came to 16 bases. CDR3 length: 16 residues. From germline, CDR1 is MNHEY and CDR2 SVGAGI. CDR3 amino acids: CASSYGVGGGSDTQYF. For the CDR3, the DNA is TGTGCCAGCAGTTACGGTGTCGGGGGCGGATCAGATACGCAGTATTTT.